These 23 T cell receptor beta chains share one sample of origin, sequenced in a study of early T cells in non-severe SARS-CoV-2 infection. TCRdb re-called the 5' RACE reads with MiXCR, one entry per CDR3 protein. The sample has some 77,000 distinct CDR3 sequences, roughly 9.6% seen once. Sequenced sample: whole blood. The receptors here all came from an adult who was a healthcare worker with PCR-confirmed SARS-CoV-2 infection or an uninfected control (not recorded which).

The gene calls are TRBV29-1 and TRBJ1-4; D ambiguous. CDR3 size: 11 residues. With 6 bases removed from V and 9 bases from J, the gap between germline ends came to 11 bases. CDR1 and CDR2 (germline): SQVTM, ANQGSEA. The CDR3 bases are TGCAGCGTCAAAAGACGTAAAAAACTGTTTTTT. Protein product: CSVKRRKKLFF.

This clonotype was found a few times. At one of its ends the junction is not consistent with the germline gene, which may arise from a read error. The chain has TRBV20-1 and TRBJ2-2; no definite D call. The CDR3 runs 13 residues. The germline CDR1 and CDR2 sequences are DFQATT and SNEGSKA (reference sequence). The CDR3: CGAMVANTGELFF. The CDR3 nucleotides are TGCGGTGCTATGGTCGCGAACACCGGGGAGCTGTTTTTT.

A few counts support this clonotype. The gene calls are TRBV25-1 and TRBJ2-7; the D gene is possibly TRBD1 (5 bases). Trimming stripped 5 bases from V and 0 bases from J, with 8 bases between. This CDR3 is 13 amino acids long. The V gene's germline CDR1 is MGHDK and CDR2 SYGVNS. The chain's CDR3 is CASSPDNSYEQYF. Written as DNA, the CDR3 is TGTGCCAGCAGTCCGGACAACTCCTACGAGCAGTACTTC.

This clonotype was counted between two and nine times. The rearrangement uses TRBV6-6 and TRBJ1-4, with a weak D call TRBD1 (5 bases). The germline V and J ends were trimmed by 0 bases and 5 bases, with 10 bases remaining between them. Germline V gives CDR1 MNHNY, CDR2 SVGAGI (reference sequence). The CDR3 runs 15 residues. This chain's CDR3 is CASSYSGQGNEKLFF. In DNA form, the CDR3 reads TGTGCCAGCAGTTACTCGGGGCAGGGAAATGAAAAACTGTTTTTT.

This clonotype was seen repeatedly, ten times or more. This chain uses TRBV28 with TRBJ2-7; TRBD2 agrees at 9 bases. In germline, CDR1 is MDHEN, CDR2 SYDVKM. CDR3 size: 14 residues. J lost 7 bases, V lost 6 bases, and 10 bases had no gene match. CDR3 in DNA: TGTGCCAGCAGACCCTTTGGCGGGAGGGTGGAGCAGTACTTC. Protein sequence: CASRPFGGRVEQYF.

This clonotype is medium-sized (0.01 to 0.1%) within its sample. The V and J genes are TRBV11-2 and TRBJ2-1; 9 bases line up with TRBD2. Trimming took 5 bases from V and 0 from J; bases not matched to a gene: 2. This CDR3 spans 15 amino acids. Germline V gene lookup returns CDR1 SGHAT and CDR2 FQNNGV. The CDR3 reads CASSEGLASYNEQFF. For the CDR3, the DNA is TGTGCCAGCAGCGAGGGACTAGCCTCCTACAATGAGCAGTTCTTC.

This clonotype occurred many times. This chain connects TRBV27 to TRBJ1-4, with D unresolved. Germline-derived CDR1 and CDR2 are MNHEY and SMNVEV (reference sequence). Trimming took 2 bases from V and 12 from J, leaving 10 bases between them. The CDR3 consists of 12 residues. CDR3 amino acids: CASSLAAGQLFF. As DNA, the CDR3 is TGTGCCAGCAGTTTAGCCGCGGGCCAACTGTTTTTT.

With regard to this clonotype: A much larger clone differs from this one at a single base, so this may be a read error. This chain connects TRBV6-2 or TRBV6-3 to TRBJ2-1, with 9 bases identical to TRBD2. Germline-derived CDR1 and CDR2 are MNHEY and SVGEGT. The CDR3 loop spans 16 amino acids. This chain's CDR3 is CASSSPLGGRAHEQIF. CDR3 nucleotide sequence: TGTGCCAGCAGTTCACCCCTGGGCGGGAGGGCCCATGAGCAGATCTTC.

In this sample, this clonotype turned up many times. This chain joins TRBV10-3 and TRBJ2-5; 8 positions match TRBD2. After removal of 6 bases from V and 5 bases from J, the junction contained 8 bases not matched to a gene. CDR1 is ENHRY and CDR2 is SYGVKD in the germline V gene. This CDR3 has 14 amino acids. The CDR3, as DNA: TGTGCCATCAGCAACGGGACTAGTGTGGAGACCCAGTACTTC. It is translated as CAISNGTSVETQYF.

This chain uses TRBV6-6 with TRBJ1-3; D is unresolved. The germline V gene has CDR1 MNHNY and CDR2 SVGAGI (reference sequence). V lost 2 bases to trimming and J lost 0 bases, with 11 bases between them. This CDR3 is built from 16 residues. The CDR3 sequence: CASSYPLPSSGNTIYF. CDR3 sequence (DNA): TGTGCCAGCAGTTACCCACTCCCGAGCTCTGGAAACACCATATATTTT.

This clonotype was found a few times. This chain uses TRBV5-1 with TRBJ2-1; 11 bases are a match to TRBD2. V lost 7 bases and J lost 9; bases outside the gene matches: 15. This CDR3 contains 16 residues. The germline gives CDR1 SGHRS, CDR2 YFSETQ. The CDR3, as DNA: TGCGCCAGCGCAACTACCGGGACTAGCGGTTTTGGTGAGCAGTTCTTC. Protein sequence: CASATTGTSGFGEQFF.

Many counts were recorded for this clonotype. The chain recombines TRBV5-1 with TRBJ2-3; D ambiguous. V lost 0 bases, J lost 6 bases, and 8 bases lay in between. The CDR3 loop spans 13 amino acids. The germline V gene has CDR1 SGHRS and CDR2 YFSETQ. The CDR3 loop is CASSLENGDTQYF. The DNA of the CDR3 is TGCGCCAGCAGCTTGGAGAACGGGGATACGCAGTATTTT.

The V call is TRBV20-1, the J call TRBJ2-4, with unresolved D. The germline gives CDR1 DFQATT, CDR2 SNEGSKA (reference sequence). Trimming pared 6 bases from V and 2 bases from J, leaving 17 bases between. CDR3 size: 15 residues. CDR3 protein: CSARTELKPKNIQYF. CDR3 nucleotide sequence: TGCAGTGCGCGCACGGAGTTAAAACCCAAAAACATTCAGTACTTC.

The sample holds many counts of this clonotype. The chain is built from TRBV9 and TRBJ1-1; D perhaps matches TRBD1 (6 bases). Germline values: CDR1 SGDLS, CDR2 YYNGEE. Between the trimmed V and J ends, which lost 6 bases and 2 bases, there was a span of 17 bases. The CDR3 loop spans 15 amino acids. The DNA for the CDR3 is TGTGCCAGCAATAGGGGAAGGGGGTACAACACTGAAGCTTTCTTT. Amino acids: CASNRGRGYNTEAFF. The full variable domain, in which reference TRBV9 and TRBJ1-1 provide the parts outside the CDR3, is DSGVTQTPKHLITATGQRVTLRCSPRSGDLSVYWYQQSLDQGLQFLIQYYNGEERAKGNILERFSAQQFPDLHSELNLSSLELGDSALYFCASNRGRGYNTEAFFGQGTRLTVV.

This clonotype was observed many times. The genes are TRBV3-1 and TRBJ2-4; D is unclear. CDR1 LGHDT and CDR2 YNNKEL come from the germline V gene (reference sequence). V was pared by 1 base and J by 4 bases, with 5 bases between. The CDR3 contains 13 residues. CDR3 sequence (DNA): TGTGCCAGCAGCCAAGGGCAGAAAAACATTCAGTACTTC. Its protein product is CASSQGQKNIQYF.

This clonotype was seen many times. The chain links TRBV27 to TRBJ2-7; D perhaps matches TRBD2 (6 bases). Germline CDR1 MNHEY, CDR2 SMNVEV (reference sequence). V lost 10 bases and J lost 5, with 15 bases in between. This CDR3 spans 12 amino acids. The CDR3 nucleotides are TGTGCCACCGGGAGAGACTTTAACGAGCAGTACTTC. It specifies CATGRDFNEQYF.

The chain employs TRBV5-4 and TRBJ2-2; TRBD1 matches 7 bases. The CDR3 is made up of 16 amino acids. After removal of 5 bases from V and 4 bases from J, the junction contained 11 bases not matched to a gene. From germline, CDR1 is SGHNT and CDR2 YYREEE (reference sequence). CDR3 nucleotides: TGTGCCAGCAGTTACTACAGGGGATCTGGCACCGGGGAGCTGTTTTTT. This sequence encodes CASSYYRGSGTGELFF.

The rearrangement uses TRBV10-3 and TRBJ2-5; D gene unclear. Germline V gene data show CDR1 as ENHRY and CDR2 as SYGVKD. The CDR3 covers 12 residues. Trimming removed 10 bases from V and 2 bases from J, with 11 bases in between. The CDR3 region is CATSATQETQYF. The DNA for the CDR3 is TGTGCCACCTCCGCCACACAAGAGACCCAGTACTTC.

The chain links TRBV19 to TRBJ2-5; 10 bases map to TRBD1. CDR1 is LNHDA, CDR2 SQIVND, per germline (reference sequence). CDR3 size: 15 residues. The V segment lost 8 bases and the J segment 2 bases; nucleotides outside the gene matches: 8. The CDR3 DNA is TGTGCCAGTTCGACAGGGGGCACCACACAAGAGACCCAGTACTTC. Translated, it gives CASSTGGTTQETQYF.

The sample holds many counts of this clonotype. The chain employs TRBV6-4 and TRBJ2-2, with 9 bases identical to TRBD2. Germline V gives CDR1 MRHNA, CDR2 SNTAGT. V dropped 3 bases and J dropped 5; count of bases not matched to a gene: 4. This CDR3 region has 15 residues. CDR3 residues: CASSELAGTTGELFF. CDR3 nucleotide sequence: TGTGCCAGCAGTGAACTAGCGGGTACGACCGGGGAGCTGTTTTTT.

This clonotype was observed a handful of times. The V gene is TRBV5-1, the J gene TRBJ2-1; TRBD2 matches at 9 bases. Trimming cost V 4 bases and J 4 bases; bases outside gene matches: 9. Per germline, CDR1 SGHRS and CDR2 YFSETQ. The CDR3 has 16 amino acids. DNA of the CDR3: TGCGCCAGCAGCCCGGGACTAGCCCAATTTTACAATGAGCAGTTCTTC. Amino acid sequence: CASSPGLAQFYNEQFF.

This clonotype was counted only a few times. The chain couples TRBV28 to TRBJ2-7; D is undetermined. Germline CDR1 reads MDHEN; CDR2 reads SYDVKM. This CDR3 contains 13 residues. The V end lost 2 bases, the J end lost 6 bases, and 11 bases lay between the germline ends. The CDR3 DNA reads as TGTGCCAGCAGTTTAAGACTCTCTGGCGAGCAGTACTTC. This gives the protein CASSLRLSGEQYF.

At least ten counts were recorded for this clonotype. The gene calls are TRBV20-1 and TRBJ2-3, with 8 bases lining up with TRBD2. The trim removed 1 base at V and 6 bases at J, leaving 12 bases unmatched. The CDR3 is made up of 16 amino acids. From germline, CDR1 is DFQATT and CDR2 SNEGSKA (reference sequence). The CDR3 bases are TGCAGTGCTAGAGCCCCTCCGGGACTAGTAGTTGATACGCAGTATTTT. Translating gives CSARAPPGLVVDTQYF.